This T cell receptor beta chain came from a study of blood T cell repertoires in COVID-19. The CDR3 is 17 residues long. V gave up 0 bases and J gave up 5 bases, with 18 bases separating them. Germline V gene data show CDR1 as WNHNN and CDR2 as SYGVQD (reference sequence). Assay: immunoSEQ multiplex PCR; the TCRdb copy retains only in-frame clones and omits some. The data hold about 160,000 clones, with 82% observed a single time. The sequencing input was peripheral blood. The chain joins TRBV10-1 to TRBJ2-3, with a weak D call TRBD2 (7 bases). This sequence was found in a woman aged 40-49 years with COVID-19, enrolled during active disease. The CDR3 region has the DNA TGCGCCAGCAGTGAGTCAGTGGCGGGGGCCTTGGGAGATACGCAGTATTTT. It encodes CASSESVAGALGDTQYF.